This TCR beta chain was observed in a study of T cells in Graves' hyperthyroidism and ophthalmopathy. Researchers took RNA transcripts and amplified the TCR beta CDR3 regions from them. First-round RT-PCR targeting the TCR CDR3 was performed with the HTBI primer set. TCRdb called the multiplex PCR reads again in MiXCR, with one record for every CDR3 protein. The table lists around 250,000 distinct CDR3 sequences, more than 12% of them singletons. Trimming at V came to 4 bases and at J to 2 bases, leaving 10 bases not matched to a gene. Germline CDR1 reads LGHNA; CDR2 reads YNFKEQ. This CDR3 is built from 19 residues.

This rearrangement joins TRBV4-2 to TRBJ2-2; 13 bases map to TRBD2. The receptor comes from a woman in her forties with Graves' hyperthyroidism that later progressed to Graves' ophthalmopathy. The source material was blood. The CDR3 sequence is CASSPRELAGGKNTGELFF. The CDR3 DNA sequence: TGTGCCAGCAGCCCCCGGGAACTAGCGGGAGGGAAAAACACCGGGGAGCTGTTTTTT.